A selection of T cell receptor beta chains follows, all from one sample in a study of T-cell reconstitution after alpha-beta-depleted transplantation in children. Using its own MiXCR run on the PCR reads, TCRdb lists one record per CDR3 protein. This table holds about 600,000 distinct CDR3 sequences, over 9.5% found once. Sequences were derived from PBMCs from the stem cell graft donor, sampled from the stem cell graft. The origin of the receptors is a human donor who donated a stem cell graft to a child with acute myeloid leukemia. Each CDR3 is given with its conserved first and last residue. Each record gives: V gene, D gene, clone size, J gene, CDR3 protein, CDR3 DNA. A D gene is named only where the DNA matches it firmly. Part of the rows lack a size; the others show once, few, many or a class for expanded clones.

TRBV20-1	TRBD1	-	TRBJ2-7	CSDRGQVLYEQYF	TGCAGTGACAGGGGACAGGTTTTATACGAGCAGTACTTC
TRBV28	-	-	TRBJ2-3	CASKGGLSSRPTDTQYF	TGTGCCAGCAAAGGAGGTCTTAGTTCCCGGCCCACAGATACGCAGTATTTT
TRBV11-1	TRBD2	few	TRBJ2-1	CASRFTSGYNEQFF	TGTGCCAGTCGTTTTACTAGCGGGTACAATGAGCAGTTCTTC
TRBV21-1	-	few	TRBJ2-5	CASSTLRGSQETQYF	TGTGCCAGCAGCACCCTCCGCGGGAGCCAAGAGACCCAGTACTTC
TRBV4-1	-	many	TRBJ2-7	CASSQVGVTHEQYF	TGCGCCAGCAGCCAAGTCGGAGTTACCCACGAGCAGTACTTC
TRBV4-3	-	-	TRBJ2-2	CASSQDPPTGDGAVF	TGCGCCAGCAGCCAAGATCCCCCTACCGGGGATGGGGCGGTTTTT
TRBV6-5	TRBD1	many	TRBJ1-1	CASSYTDRGNTEAFF	TGTGCCAGCAGTTACACGGACAGGGGGAACACTGAAGCTTTCTTT
TRBV27	TRBD2	few	TRBJ2-7	CASSLSRLAGDSYEQYF	TGTGCCAGCAGTTTATCGAGACTAGCGGGGGACTCCTACGAGCAGTACTTC
TRBV7-2	-	few	TRBJ2-5	CASSLVPGQETQYF	TGTGCCAGCAGCTTAGTTCCAGGGCAAGAGACCCAGTACTTC
TRBV28	TRBD2	-	TRBJ2-1	CASSFGVAGVNEQFF	TGTGCCAGCAGTTTCGGGGTAGCGGGCGTCAATGAGCAGTTCTTC
TRBV15	-	-	TRBJ2-6	CATSSGRSGANVLTF	TGTGCCACCAGCAGTGGACGCTCTGGGGCCAACGTCCTGACTTTC
TRBV20-1	TRBD2	many	TRBJ2-5	CSARDSLAGMETQYF	TGCAGTGCTAGAGATTCCCTAGCGGGAATGGAGACCCAGTACTTC
TRBV12-3/TRBV12-4	TRBD1	-	TRBJ1-5	CASSHRQGGRQPQHF	TGTGCCAGCAGTCACAGACAGGGGGGGAGACAGCCCCAGCATTTT
TRBV7-9	-	-	TRBJ2-5	CASSHWAAAKETQYF	TGTGCCAGCAGCCATTGGGCAGCGGCAAAAGAGACCCAGTACTTC
TRBV29-1	TRBD2	many	TRBJ2-1	CSAQTSGGSGEQFF	TGCAGCGCCCAAACTAGCGGGGGGTCGGGTGAGCAGTTCTTC
TRBV6-1	-	few	TRBJ2-7	CASTTDLSYEQYF	TGTGCCAGCACGACAGACCTATCCTACGAGCAGTACTTC
TRBV29-1	TRBD2	few	TRBJ2-1	CSVVVREGGEQFF	TGCAGCGTTGTGGTGCGGGAGGGGGGCGAGCAGTTCTTC
TRBV12-3/TRBV12-4	-	many	TRBJ1-5	CASSLGVGTTAQHF	TGTGCCAGCAGTTTAGGGGTAGGGACTACGGCCCAGCATTTT
TRBV7-2	-	-	TRBJ1-5	CASSLAGDGYQPQHF	TGTGCCAGCAGCTTAGCGGGGGACGGGTATCAGCCCCAGCATTTT
TRBV2	-	few	TRBJ2-1	CASYSYNEQFF	TGTGCCAGCTACTCGTACAATGAGCAGTTCTTC
TRBV7-2	-	few	TRBJ2-3	CASSLRRITDTQYF	TGTGCCAGCAGCTTACGACGGATCACAGATACGCAGTATTTT
TRBV12-5	-	many	TRBJ2-3	CASGDSGRNTQYF	TGTGCTAGTGGTGACTCCGGGCGAAATACGCAGTATTTT
TRBV29-1	-	-	TRBJ2-1	CSVEWNQLNEQFF	TGCAGCGTTGAATGGAACCAACTCAATGAGCAGTTCTTC
TRBV29-1	TRBD2	few	TRBJ2-1	CSVGFLAGVVKSGNEQFF	TGCAGCGTTGGTTTTCTAGCGGGAGTGGTCAAGTCGGGCAATGAGCAGTTCTTC
TRBV20-1	TRBD1	few	TRBJ1-3	CSAPVQGATGNTIYF	TGCAGTGCTCCGGTACAGGGGGCTACGGGAAACACCATATATTTT
TRBV7-9	-	many	TRBJ2-5	CASSLILLGMETQYF	TGTGCCAGCAGCTTAATACTCTTGGGGATGGAGACCCAGTACTTC
TRBV29-1	-	many	TRBJ2-7	CSVATGRGDEQYF	TGCAGCGTTGCAACGGGAAGGGGCGACGAGCAGTACTTC
TRBV7-8	-	-	TRBJ2-3	CASSPGATVTDTQYF	TGTGCCAGCAGCCCGGGGGCGACCGTCACAGATACGCAGTATTTT
TRBV10-3	TRBD1	many	TRBJ2-7	CAIKGTGASHEQYF	TGTGCCATCAAAGGGACAGGGGCATCCCACGAGCAGTACTTC
TRBV6-4	TRBD1	many	TRBJ1-2	CASSAGQGGYGYTF	TGTGCCAGCAGCGCAGGACAGGGAGGCTATGGCTACACCTTC
TRBV20-1	TRBD2	few	TRBJ2-1	CSAPPGGRGHNEQFF	TGCAGTGCTCCCCCCGGCGGGAGGGGTCACAATGAGCAGTTCTTC
TRBV4-3	-	-	TRBJ2-1	CASSLRSGAAYEQFF	TGCGCCAGCAGCCTCAGGTCGGGAGCGGCGTATGAGCAGTTCTTC
TRBV20-1	TRBD2	-	TRBJ2-5	CSARDPASGETQYF	TGCAGTGCTAGAGATCCGGCTAGCGGGGAGACCCAGTACTTC
TRBV12-3/TRBV12-4	TRBD2	-	TRBJ2-3	CASSLALASGGGDTQYF	TGTGCCAGCAGTTTAGCGCTTGCTAGCGGGGGCGGAGATACGCAGTATTTT
TRBV3-1	-	-	TRBJ1-5	CASSPAAYSNQPQHF	TGTGCCAGCAGCCCCGCCGCTTATAGCAATCAGCCCCAGCATTTT
TRBV12-3/TRBV12-4	-	many	TRBJ1-2	CASSLNSFSNYGYTF	TGTGCCAGCAGTTTGAACAGCTTCTCTAACTATGGCTACACCTTC
TRBV7-9	-	-	TRBJ1-1	CASSQTGEDTEAFF	TGTGCCAGCAGTCAAACCGGAGAGGACACTGAAGCTTTCTTT
TRBV20-1	TRBD1	-	TRBJ1-1	CSARGAQGASTEAFF	TGCAGTGCTAGGGGAGCACAGGGGGCTTCGACTGAAGCTTTCTTT
TRBV24-1	-	few	TRBJ2-1	CATSDLQGHNEQFF	TGTGCCACCAGTGATTTGCAAGGCCACAATGAGCAGTTCTTC
TRBV21-1	-	-	TRBJ1-2	CASSKGLGATNYGYTF	TGTGCCAGCAGCAAAGGATTGGGGGCAACCAACTATGGCTACACCTTC
TRBV29-1	TRBD1	-	TRBJ1-1	CSVDRVTNTEAFF	TGCAGCGTCGACAGGGTTACGAACACTGAAGCTTTCTTT
TRBV20-1	TRBD2	-	TRBJ2-7	CSASGLTSGREMVEQYF	TGCAGTGCTAGTGGTTTGACTAGCGGGAGGGAGATGGTCGAGCAGTACTTC
TRBV5-5	TRBD1	-	TRBJ2-4	CASSFYRDREYF	TGTGCCAGCAGCTTTTACCGGGACAGGGAGTACTTC
TRBV11-2	TRBD1	few	TRBJ2-3	CASSGHRDRGTTDTQYF	TGTGCCAGCAGCGGTCACCGGGACAGGGGGACGACAGATACGCAGTATTTT
TRBV12-3/TRBV12-4	-	few	TRBJ1-1	CASSPITGRGNTEAFF	TGTGCCAGCAGCCCCATCACAGGGAGAGGGAACACTGAAGCTTTCTTT
TRBV6-9	TRBD1	few	TRBJ1-4	CASNLYRTGLDEKLFF	TGTGCCAGCAACTTATACCGGACAGGGCTCGATGAAAAACTGTTTTTT
TRBV15	-	many	TRBJ2-7	CATSRERGSPYEQYF	TGTGCCACCAGCAGAGAGCGGGGTTCCCCTTACGAGCAGTACTTC
TRBV7-2	-	few	TRBJ2-3	CASSWSRERDTQYF	TGTGCCAGCAGCTGGAGCAGGGAACGAGATACGCAGTATTTT
TRBV20-1	-	many	TRBJ2-5	CSAKRGEETQYF	TGCAGTGCTAAGAGAGGGGAGGAGACCCAGTACTTC
TRBV4-3	-	-	TRBJ2-5	CASSQESVRYGTQYF	TGCGCCAGCAGCCAAGAGTCTGTCCGGTACGGGACCCAGTACTTC